These 26 T cell receptor beta chains originate from one sample sequenced in a study of Graves' ophthalmopathy and Graves' hyperthyroidism. TCR beta CDR3 regions were amplified from RNA transcripts. The library came from an HTBI-primed first-round RT-PCR and a second-round multiplex PCR. From the multiplex PCR reads, TCRdb called clonotypes with MiXCR, one entry per CDR3 protein. Here the sample spans roughly 380,000 distinct CDR3 sequences, roughly 15% being singletons. Sequencing was performed on peripheral blood. Every receptor here comes from a woman between 18 and 29 years old with stable Graves' hyperthyroidism.

This clonotype was counted at least ten times. This chain uses TRBV12-3 or TRBV12-4 with TRBJ2-2; 7 bases agree with TRBD2. This CDR3 comprises 13 residues. V was pared by 7 bases and J by 4 bases, with 3 bases of the junction left unmatched. The CDR3 spells CASTWGGTGELFF. CDR3 coding DNA: TGTGCCAGCACTTGGGGGGGCACCGGGGAGCTGTTTTTT.

This clonotype showed up just a few times. The chain employs TRBV9 and TRBJ1-1, with a tentative D call TRBD1 (5 bases). The CDR3 is 14 amino acids. Trimming cost V 4 bases and J 0 bases, with 10 bases left between them. The germline gives CDR1 SGDLS, CDR2 YYNGEE. CDR3 residues: CASSSGGVNTEAFF. CDR3 nucleotide sequence: TGTGCCAGCAGCTCGGGGGGGGTGAACACTGAAGCTTTCTTT.

This clonotype turned up a few times. This rearrangement joins TRBV20-1 to TRBJ2-5; 9 positions agree with TRBD1. CDR1 is DFQATT, CDR2 SNEGSKA, per germline (reference sequence). The CDR3 covers 15 residues. V was pared by 4 bases and J by 5 bases, with 11 bases of the junction left unmatched. CDR3 amino acids: CSATSDRGNLETQYF. The CDR3, as DNA: TGCAGTGCTACTAGCGACAGGGGGAACTTGGAGACCCAGTACTTC.

This clonotype was detected many times. This sequence joins TRBV6-1 and TRBJ2-7; no clear D gene. Trimming pared 6 bases from V and 7 bases from J, leaving 10 bases between. Germline CDR1 and CDR2: MNHNS and SASEGT. There are 11 residues in the CDR3. CDR3 sequence reads: CASRGMGEQYF. In nucleotides, the CDR3 is TGTGCCAGCAGGGGAATGGGGGAGCAGTACTTC.

Many counts were recorded for this clonotype. This chain uses TRBV11-2 with TRBJ1-2; 8 positions agree with TRBD1. Germline CDR1 reads SGHAT; CDR2 reads FQNNGV. Germline trimming cut 5 bases from V and 7 bases from J; bases unmatched to any gene: 12. This CDR3 spans 15 amino acids. CDR3 residues: CASSRTGQGGGGYTF. CDR3 DNA sequence: TGTGCCAGCAGCCGGACCGGACAGGGTGGCGGTGGCTACACCTTC.

As regards this clonotype: This may stem from a read error, because a much larger clone lies one nucleotide away. V gene TRBV12-3 or TRBV12-4 combines with J gene TRBJ2-2; 7 positions agree with TRBD1. The CDR3 length is 16 residues. CDR3 in amino acids: CASSLEGGYNTGELCF. DNA of the CDR3: TGTGCCAGCAGTTTAGAAGGGGGCTATAACACCGGGGAGCTGTGTTTT.

This clonotype came up a few times. The J gene is TRBJ2-5, the V gene TRBV3-1; no definite D call. Germline CDR1 reads LGHDT; CDR2 reads YNNKEL (reference sequence). This CDR3 contains 15 residues. V lost 1 base to trimming and J lost 3 bases, with 12 bases between them. The CDR3 DNA follows: TGTGCCAGCAGCCAAGGGCCGCAAAGAGAAGAGACCCAGTACTTC. Translation gives CASSQGPQREETQYF.

This clonotype was counted many times. This rearrangement joins TRBV7-2 to TRBJ2-5; TRBD1 or TRBD2 may be the D gene (7 bases each). The CDR3 sequence is 11 residues long. Germline assignment: CDR1 SGHTA and CDR2 FQGNSA. V shed 7 bases and J shed 10 bases, with 13 bases lying between them. CDR3 DNA: TGTGCCAGCACCCAGGGGGGGAGCCAGTACTTC. Amino acid sequence: CASTQGGSQYF.

This clonotype was seen at least ten times. The V gene is TRBV12-5, the J gene TRBJ2-7; no clear D gene. Trimming shortened V by 5 bases and J by 1 base, and 12 bases separated the two germline ends. The germline CDR1 and CDR2 sequences are LGHNT and FRNRAP. The CDR3 sequence is 14 residues long. The DNA of the CDR3 is TGTGCTAGTGGTCCTGAAGGCAGTTCCTACGAGCAGTACTTC. Translated, it gives CASGPEGSSYEQYF.

This clonotype was picked up many times. The chain has TRBV5-1 and TRBJ1-1; D unclear. The germline V gene encodes CDR1 SGHRS and CDR2 YFSETQ. The CDR3 is 13 amino acids. V lost 0 bases, J lost 4 bases, and 7 bases lay in between. The CDR3 region has the DNA TGCGCCAGCAGCTTGGAGGTGGCCACTGAAGCTTTCTTT. It codes for CASSLEVATEAFF.

This clonotype occurred many times. This chain links TRBV12-3 or TRBV12-4 with TRBJ1-1; possibly TRBD1 for D (5 bases). Trimming removed 5 bases from V and 2 bases from J, with 9 bases in between. The length of the CDR3 is 13 residues. The CDR3 loop is CASSMTANTEAFF. The CDR3 bases are TGTGCCAGCAGTATGACAGCAAACACTGAAGCTTTCTTT.

This clonotype came up a few times. The chain links TRBV7-2 to TRBJ2-7; either TRBD1 or TRBD2 may fit D (5 bases each). V was shortened by 4 bases and J by 4 bases, with 17 bases between the two germline ends. The germline CDR1 and CDR2 sequences are SGHTA and FQGNSA. The CDR3 length is 15 residues. The CDR3 region has the DNA TGTGCCAGCAGCTCACCGGGACGGAGAGTTTACGAGCAGTACTTC. Residues: CASSSPGRRVYEQYF.

This clonotype occurred many times. The chain links TRBV20-1 to TRBJ1-2; 7 bases agree with TRBD1. V trimming: 6 bases; J trimming: 4 bases; junction bases outside the gene matches: 14. This CDR3 is built from 15 residues. Germline CDR1 reads DFQATT; CDR2 reads SNEGSKA (reference sequence). This chain's CDR3 is CSATDRASFFYGYTF. Here the CDR3 DNA reads TGCAGTGCGACAGACAGGGCCTCTTTTTTCTATGGCTACACCTTC.

The chain joins TRBV29-1 to TRBJ1-3; TRBD1 might be the D (6 bases). Germline CDR1 is SQVTM and CDR2 is ANQGSEA. The CDR3 loop spans 19 amino acids. V was trimmed by 1 base and J by 0 bases, leaving 22 bases between them. This CDR3 reads CSVEGGTKGPYSSGNTIYF. CDR3 sequence (DNA): TGCAGCGTTGAAGGGGGGACAAAGGGGCCCTATAGCTCTGGAAACACCATATATTTT.

In this sample, this clonotype turned up many times. V usage is TRBV7-9 and J usage is TRBJ1-5; the D is unclear. Germline loops: CDR1 SEHNR, CDR2 FQNEAQ (reference sequence). Trimming removed 6 bases at V and 3 bases at J, with 12 bases between. This CDR3 is built from 14 residues. The CDR3 sequence is CASSKDRTNQPQHF. The CDR3 nucleotides read TGTGCCAGCAGTAAGGACCGAACCAATCAGCCCCAGCATTTT.

In the case of this clonotype: Relative to the germline gene, one junction end is altered; a read error may explain this. The chain uses TRBV11-2 and TRBJ1-2; 9 bases agree with TRBD1. CDR1 SGHAT and CDR2 FQNNGV come from the germline V gene. CDR3 length: 15 residues. CDR3 residues: CASSVSGTGTRGYSF. The CDR3 DNA reads as TGTGCCAGCAGCGTCTCCGGGACAGGGACGCGGGGCTACAGCTTC.

This clonotype was observed at least ten times. The V call is TRBV20-1, the J call TRBJ2-5; the match to TRBD2 covers 9 bases. CDR3 length: 15 residues. Looked up from germline, CDR1 is DFQATT and CDR2 is SNEGSKA (reference sequence). V shed 0 bases, J shed 2 bases, and the junction held 4 bases outside the gene matches. CDR3 sequence reads: CSARDLAGRQETQYF. CDR3 nucleotide sequence: TGCAGTGCTAGAGACCTAGCGGGGAGACAAGAGACCCAGTACTTC.

This clonotype was seen many times. The chain is built from TRBV7-8 and TRBJ1-5; D not resolved. Germline-derived CDR1 and CDR2 are SGHVS and FQNEAQ. V was cut by 1 base and J by 8 bases, with 9 bases left in between. This CDR3 is built from 13 residues. The CDR3 loop reads CASSLGFGEPQHF. CDR3 nucleotides: TGTGCCAGCAGCTTAGGGTTCGGGGAGCCCCAGCATTTT.

Ten or more counts support this clonotype. The J gene is TRBJ1-5, the V gene TRBV28; D may be TRBD1 (6 bases). CDR1 MDHEN and CDR2 SYDVKM come from the germline V gene. This CDR3 contains 15 residues. The V end lost 5 bases, the J end lost 5 bases, and 16 bases lay between the germline ends. This CDR3 reads CASSPAQGKHQPQHF. CDR3 sequence (DNA): TGTGCCAGCAGTCCCGCCCAGGGGAAGCATCAGCCCCAGCATTTT.

Many counts were recorded for this clonotype. The CDR3 coding sequence is TGTGCCACCAGTAAAGGACAGCGCTATGGCTACACCTTC. Translation: CATSKGQRYGYTF. J is TRBJ1-2 and V is TRBV24-1, with TRBD1 as a possible D gene (6 bases). Germline V lookup: CDR1 KGHDR, CDR2 SFDVKD. The CDR3 length is 13 residues. The V end was cut by 6 bases, the J end by 4 bases, with 11 bases between.

At least ten counts were recorded for this clonotype. CDR3 residues: CASSLSQFYEQYF. As DNA, the CDR3 is TGTGCCAGCAGTTTAAGCCAATTCTACGAGCAGTACTTC. The rearrangement links TRBV27 to TRBJ2-7; D gene uncertain. The CDR3 contains 13 residues. The germline V gene has CDR1 MNHEY and CDR2 SMNVEV (reference sequence). V shed 2 bases and J shed 3 bases, with 8 bases lying between them.

The chain recombines TRBV10-3 with TRBJ2-2; TRBD1 matches 8 bases. Losses at the gene ends were 2 bases for V and 1 base for J; bases not matched to a gene: 6. The CDR3 runs to 17 residues. CDR1 is ENHRY and CDR2 is SYGVKD in the germline V gene. This chain's CDR3 is CAISEGQGLRNTGELFF. The CDR3 nucleotides read TGTGCCATCAGTGAGGGACAGGGCCTTCGGAACACCGGGGAGCTGTTTTTT.

This clonotype was seen at least ten times. The V call is TRBV6-1, the J call TRBJ1-1, with 8 bases that match TRBD1. Unmatched junction bases numbered 6, after V lost 6 bases and J lost 3 bases. This CDR3 contains 14 residues. The germline V gene has CDR1 MNHNS and CDR2 SASEGT. CDR3 sequence reads: CASRDRAGYTEAFF. The CDR3, as DNA: TGTGCCAGCAGGGACAGGGCTGGGTACACTGAAGCTTTCTTT.

The chain employs TRBV20-1 and TRBJ1-2; D is possibly TRBD1 (6 bases). CDR3 length equals 14 residues. Germline V gene sequence: CDR1 DFQATT, CDR2 SNEGSKA (reference sequence). Trimming stripped 0 bases from V and 7 bases from J, with 15 bases between. CDR3 protein: CSARDPQGWAGYTF. The DNA for the CDR3 is TGCAGTGCTAGAGACCCCCAGGGGTGGGCTGGCTACACCTTC.

This clonotype was detected many times. The rearrangement uses TRBV20-1 and TRBJ1-5; no clear D gene. The germline V and J ends were trimmed by 0 bases and 9 bases, with 6 bases remaining between them. CDR1 is DFQATT, CDR2 SNEGSKA, per germline (reference sequence). This CDR3 region has 11 residues. CDR3 bases: TGCAGTGCTAGAGATCACGGGCCCCAGCATTTT. It codes for CSARDHGPQHF.

Note on this clonotype: Being one base from a much bigger clone, this may be a read error. The chain uses TRBV5-1 and TRBJ2-2; tentatively, D is TRBD2 (5 bases). Germline CDR1 is SGHRS and CDR2 is YFSETQ. The CDR3 is 14 residues long. CDR3 coding DNA: TGCGCCTGCAGCACGACTACGAACACCGGGGAGCTGTTTTTT. Protein sequence: CACSTTTNTGELFF.